This T cell receptor (beta chain) was found in a study of cytomegalovirus exposure and HLA in healthy donors. Study-level information: Genotyping showed around 81% of approximately 430 donors falling in the Caucasian-associated ancestry cluster.

Study-wide results and caveats: Testing in vitro showed a few CMV-associated chains specific for CMV antigens.

For this clone: The antigen is unknown.

Germline lookup yields CDR1 MDHEN and CDR2 SYDVKM. V was cut by 2 bases and J by 7 bases, with 15 bases left in between. This CDR3 spans 15 amino acids. This PCR relied on a set of 60 Vbeta primers and 13 Jbeta primers. Using immunoSEQ multiplex PCR, the repertoire was profiled, and TCRdb retains in-frame clones only, with some absent. The table records around 150,000 clones, around 77% of them present only once. Nominally healthy donors provided the samples, though records likely missed some immune exposures. The sample consisted of PBMCs. This receptor was identified in a man aged 30 to 39 in good health and CMV-seronegative. The genes are TRBV28 and TRBJ1-5; D call uncertain. In nucleotides, the CDR3 is TGTGCCAGCAGTTTAATGGGGTTTCGAGGGCAGCCCCAGCATTTT. Translated: CASSLMGFRGQPQHF.